One T cell receptor beta chain is described in this entry. Many counts were recorded for this clonotype. Its antigen is not yet known. No much larger clonotype is one base removed from it; base qualities were not supplied. The library was obtained by 5' RACE. Sequencing instrument: Illumina MiSeq. TCRdb reanalyzed the raw reads on its own, using fastp at Q25 for trimming and MiXCR for clone calling, and kept in-frame beta chains. Rows are combined by CDR3 protein, so each entry shows the most common genes and DNA. The sample table lists around 58,000 distinct CDR3 sequences, 15% to 20% of them with a count of one. Of the sample, 1.4% falls within the top ten clones. Deletion took 5 bases off V and 0 bases off J, with a span of 13 bases between the germline ends. The CDR3 measures 15 amino acids from cysteine to phenylalanine. Solely the CDR3 DNA is kept, with 45 bases framed from the first base. The data are from a study of HIV-infected patients and healthy controls (TCRdb year 2014).

Here the chain combines TRBV12-3 or TRBV12-4 and TRBJ1-2; the D segment could be TRBD1, given 6 matching bases. The sample consisted of CD4+ T cells from blood. This sequence was found in a human donor in good health. The bases are TGTGCCAGCAGTGGGTTCGGGGGCTCTAACTATGGCTACACCTTC. It translates to CASSGFGGSNYGYTF.